This entry lists 8 T cell receptor beta chains sequenced from one sample in a study of blood T cell repertoires in COVID-19. TCRdb's copy holds only in-frame clones and misses some; the assay was immunoSEQ multiplex PCR. Found here are about 83,000 clones, 70% to 90% of them singletons; the top ten hold 20% to 25%. Sequenced material: peripheral blood. All receptors derive from a woman over 75 in a cohort sampled during active or convalescent COVID-19.

The genes are TRBV7-8 and TRBJ2-7; perhaps TRBD1 as D (6 bases). Trimming cost V 5 bases and J 1 base, with 21 bases left between them. The CDR3 has 17 residues. Germline loops: CDR1 SGHVS, CDR2 FQNEAQ. The CDR3 nucleotides are TGTGCCAGCAGCAGACGGTCCGGGACAATGGAATCCTACGAGCAGTACTTC. It is translated as CASSRRSGTMESYEQYF.

This clone came up once. The chain links TRBV6-5 to TRBJ1-1; 9 bases fit TRBD1. The J segment lost 5 bases and the V segment lost 4 bases, leaving 5 bases of the junction unmatched. Germline lookup yields CDR1 MNHEY and CDR2 SVGAGI. The CDR3 length is 14 residues. CDR3 DNA sequence: TGTGCCAGCAGTTCCGGGACAGGGAATACTGAAGCTTTCTTT. It encodes CASSSGTGNTEAFF.

The CDR3 nucleotides read TGTGCCAGCAGCCAGGTAAAGAGTAATGGCTACACCTTC. Translation: CASSQVKSNGYTF. The rearrangement links TRBV3-1 (or the pseudogene TRBV3-2) to TRBJ1-2; no clear D. From germline, CDR1 is LGHDT and CDR2 YNNKEL (reference sequence). Trimming pared 3 bases from V and 6 bases from J, leaving 11 bases between. The CDR3 is 13 amino acids.

This chain connects TRBV5-6 to TRBJ1-1, with D possibly matching TRBD1 (6 bases). V was trimmed by 0 bases and J by 0 bases, leaving 9 bases between them. This CDR3 has 15 residues. Germline assignment: CDR1 SGHDT and CDR2 YYEEEE. CDR3 loop: CASSLGTGMNTEAFF. CDR3 in DNA: TGTGCCAGCAGCTTGGGCACAGGGATGAACACTGAAGCTTTCTTT.

In this sample, this clone turned up once. The J gene is TRBJ1-1, the V gene TRBV4-2; no reliable D call. The V gene's germline CDR1 is LGHNA and CDR2 YNFKEQ. The length of the CDR3 is 20 residues. Trimming left V 1 base short and J 1 base short, with 25 bases between. The CDR3 DNA is TGTGCCAGCAGCCAAGGTCGGATTACGGGTCGAATACATGGGAACACTGAAGCTTTCTTT. Encoded protein: CASSQGRITGRIHGNTEAFF.

V usage is TRBV19 and J usage is TRBJ2-1; 10 nucleotides match TRBD1. The CDR3 has 16 amino acids. The germline CDR1 and CDR2 sequences are LNHDA and SQIVND (reference sequence). J gave up 8 bases and V 3 bases, and 10 bases lay outside the gene matches. CDR3 sequence reads: CASSIWDRGSNHEQFF. The DNA for the CDR3 is TGTGCCAGTAGTATTTGGGACAGGGGCTCGAACCATGAGCAGTTCTTC.

This rearrangement joins TRBV28 to TRBJ1-2, with TRBD1 as a possible D gene (6 bases). Germline CDR1 is MDHEN and CDR2 is SYDVKM. The CDR3 has 15 amino acids. V dropped 8 bases and J dropped 2 bases, with 18 bases sitting between them. CDR3 residues: CASLRGTGINYGYTF. The CDR3 DNA follows: TGTGCCAGCCTCCGAGGTACAGGGATAAACTATGGCTACACCTTC.

The V call is TRBV2, the J call TRBJ2-1; tentative D call: TRBD2 (5 bases). The CDR3 is 11 amino acids. The V end was cut by 5 bases, the J end by 10 bases, with 9 bases between. The V gene's germline CDR1 is SNHLY and CDR2 FYNNEI. The CDR3 DNA reads TGTGCCAGCAGTCCCGGGATGGAGCAGTTCTTC. Translating gives CASSPGMEQFF.